A selection of T cell receptor beta chains follows, all from one sample in a study of shared clonotypes between healthy human individuals. The protocol was immunoSEQ multiplex PCR, while the TCRdb copy is restricted to in-frame clones and leaves out a portion. The sample holds roughly 1.4 million clones, approximately 98.5% seen once. Sequenced: naive CD4+ T cells sorted from blood. These receptors originate from a man younger than 45 in good health. CDR3s include the opening cysteine and the closing phenylalanine or tryptophan. The D gene is left open where the match is weak. Rows give clone size only sometimes, using once, few, many, or a class for an expanded clone.

j_gene: TRBJ2-7
d_gene: TRBD1
abundance: once
v_gene: TRBV6-1
CDR3nt: TGTGCCAGCAGGAGGGGACAGGGGTTGTCCTACGAGCAGTACTTC
CDR3aa: CASRRGQGLSYEQYF

j_gene: TRBJ2-1
d_gene: .
abundance: .
v_gene: TRBV20-1
CDR3nt: TGCAGTGCAGTCCTTGGAGGTGAGCAGTTCTTC
CDR3aa: CSAVLGGEQFF

j_gene: TRBJ2-7
d_gene: .
abundance: .
v_gene: TRBV6-5
CDR3nt: TGTGCCAGCAGTTACTCTGGCAACCGCTACGAGCAGTACTTC
CDR3aa: CASSYSGNRYEQYF

j_gene: TRBJ2-1
d_gene: .
abundance: .
v_gene: TRBV18
CDR3nt: TGTGCCAGCTCCACGAGGGGGGTAGGGATTTCCTACAATGAGCAGTTCTTC
CDR3aa: CASSTRGVGISYNEQFF

j_gene: TRBJ2-3
d_gene: .
abundance: .
v_gene: TRBV5-4
CDR3nt: TGTGCCCCCTCCAACAGGGAGCGCGGAGCATACACAGATACGCAGTATTTT
CDR3aa: CAPSNRERGAYTDTQYF

j_gene: TRBJ2-2
d_gene: .
abundance: .
v_gene: TRBV14
CDR3nt: TGTGCCAGCAGCCAAGATAGGGCCGGGACACGGAACACCGGGGAGCTGTTTTTT
CDR3aa: CASSQDRAGTRNTGELFF

j_gene: TRBJ2-1
d_gene: TRBD1
abundance: once
v_gene: TRBV5-1
CDR3nt: TGCGCCAGCAGCCTGAGACAGGGACACAATGAGCAGTTCTTC
CDR3aa: CASSLRQGHNEQFF

j_gene: TRBJ2-5
d_gene: .
abundance: .
v_gene: TRBV7-7
CDR3nt: TGTGCCAGCAGCTTATCGGCAGATCACCAAGAGACCCAGTACTTC
CDR3aa: CASSLSADHQETQYF

j_gene: TRBJ1-1
d_gene: .
abundance: once
v_gene: TRBV30
CDR3nt: TGTGCCTGGAGTTCAAGGTTGGGGAGGACTGAAGCTTTCTTT
CDR3aa: CAWSSRLGRTEAFF

j_gene: TRBJ2-2
d_gene: .
abundance: .
v_gene: TRBV14
CDR3nt: TGTGCCAGCAGCCATGGGACCCCGTACTATTCCGGGGAGCTGTTTTTT
CDR3aa: CASSHGTPYYSGELFF

j_gene: TRBJ2-3
d_gene: .
abundance: .
v_gene: TRBV7-7
CDR3nt: TGTGCCAGCAGCTTAAGACTAGAGACAGATACGCAGTATTTT
CDR3aa: CASSLRLETDTQYF

j_gene: TRBJ1-1
d_gene: .
abundance: once
v_gene: TRBV5-6
CDR3nt: TGTGCCAGCAGCTTTGTTAAGCGGGGCGCGAACACTGAAGCTTTCTTT
CDR3aa: CASSFVKRGANTEAFF

j_gene: TRBJ2-3
d_gene: TRBD2
abundance: .
v_gene: TRBV2
CDR3nt: TGTGCCAGCAGTGAAGCGCTTCGGCTAGCGGGAGTTTGGGATACGCAGTATTTT
CDR3aa: CASSEALRLAGVWDTQYF

j_gene: TRBJ2-1
d_gene: TRBD1
abundance: .
v_gene: TRBV5-1
CDR3nt: TGCGCCAGCAGCAGGGACCCTTGGGGACAGGGCCTCGTCAATGAGCAGTTCTTC
CDR3aa: CASSRDPWGQGLVNEQFF

j_gene: TRBJ2-2
d_gene: .
abundance: .
v_gene: TRBV6-1
CDR3nt: TGTGCCAGCAGTTCTAGTTTTGCCGGGGAGCTGTTTTTT
CDR3aa: CASSSSFAGELFF

j_gene: TRBJ2-3
d_gene: TRBD2
abundance: .
v_gene: TRBV11-3
CDR3nt: TGTGCCAGCAGCCTGCGGACTAGCAGGGGCACAGATACGCAGTATTTT
CDR3aa: CASSLRTSRGTDTQYF

j_gene: TRBJ2-1
d_gene: TRBD2
abundance: .
v_gene: TRBV10-1
CDR3nt: TGCGCCAGCAGTGTTTCTAGCGGACCTAGCTCCTACAATGAGCAGTTCTTC
CDR3aa: CASSVSSGPSSYNEQFF

j_gene: TRBJ2-7
d_gene: TRBD2
abundance: .
v_gene: TRBV11-2
CDR3nt: TGTGCCAGCAGCTCTCGACTAGCGGGAGCTAGCTACGAGCAGTACTTC
CDR3aa: CASSSRLAGASYEQYF

j_gene: TRBJ2-1
d_gene: TRBD1
abundance: .
v_gene: TRBV27
CDR3nt: TGTGCCAGCACCGCTTGGGGGACAGGGGGTAATGAGCAGTTCTTC
CDR3aa: CASTAWGTGGNEQFF

j_gene: TRBJ2-7
d_gene: .
abundance: .
v_gene: TRBV27
CDR3nt: TGTGCCAGCAGTTCTTTTCTCCCATCACCCATCTCCTACGAGCAGTACTTC
CDR3aa: CASSSFLPSPISYEQYF

j_gene: TRBJ1-1
d_gene: .
abundance: .
v_gene: TRBV19
CDR3nt: TGTGCCAGTAAAACCACGGTGGCCCAGAACACTGAAGCTTTCTTT
CDR3aa: CASKTTVAQNTEAFF

j_gene: TRBJ2-1
d_gene: TRBD2
abundance: .
v_gene: TRBV6-6
CDR3nt: TGTGCCAGCAGTGGGACTAGCGGGAGGGTATACAATGAGCAGTTCTTC
CDR3aa: CASSGTSGRVYNEQFF

j_gene: TRBJ2-7
d_gene: TRBD2
abundance: .
v_gene: TRBV7-9
CDR3nt: TGTGCCAGCAGCTTACCCCTCCGGCCGGGAGGATCCACCTACGAGCAGTACTTC
CDR3aa: CASSLPLRPGGSTYEQYF

j_gene: TRBJ2-3
d_gene: TRBD2
abundance: .
v_gene: TRBV5-1
CDR3nt: TGCGCCAGCAGCGGATCAAGGGGACTAGGAACAGATACGCAGTATTTT
CDR3aa: CASSGSRGLGTDTQYF

j_gene: TRBJ2-5
d_gene: TRBD2
abundance: once
v_gene: TRBV18
CDR3nt: TGTGCCAGCTCACTACCTAGCGGGAGTGTATGGGAGACCCAGTACTTC
CDR3aa: CASSLPSGSVWETQYF